What follows is one T cell receptor (beta chain) and its context. Antigen unknown. The data were obtained in a study of T cells expressing NK-cell markers. Across the study: Eight donors were sequenced, seven testing HCMV-seropositive and one testing seronegative. Study findings and constraints: Of the CD8+ T cell pool in about six donors, roughly 1.0-7.5% was accounted for by dominant NKG2C+ clonotypes. Once again these clonotypes came out on top in the CD3+CD56-NKG2C+ fraction of several donors.

Per the germline V gene, CDR1 is SGHDT and CDR2 is YYEEEE. The CDR3 is 15 residues long. Synthesis of TCR beta cDNA relied on 5'RACE template switching carrying UMIs. TCRdb re-called the 5' RACE reads; every CDR3 protein appears as one record, without DNA. Its clone listing holds 150,000 to 200,000 distinct CDR3 sequences. The V gene is TRBV5-6, the J gene TRBJ2-1; TCRdb lists TRBD2, though no DNA is available to test this call. This receptor was obtained from a man aged 18 to 70 in good health. Material: blood T cells: a sorted CD56 or NKG2C T cell subset, CD4+ or CD8+ T cells, or bulk PBMC T cells (not recorded which). The CDR3 loop is CASSLGGGALNEQFF.